These 20 T cell receptor beta chains were all obtained from the same sample, sequenced in a study of radiation and T cells in renal cell carcinoma. Clones were read by immunoSEQ multiplex PCR, and TCRdb kept only the in-frame ones, dropping some. The table lists roughly 150,000 clones, approximately 86% of them singletons, with around 13% in the top ten. Time point of the sample: blood 2 weeks post-SBRT. Documented treatment: 15 Gy SBRT to primary tumor, nephrectomy 4 weeks later. The sample was blood, taken from a patient whose treatment included radiotherapy and nephrectomy. All receptors come from a woman in her forties or fifties with renal cell carcinoma.

This sequence joins TRBV30 and TRBJ1-2, with TRBD1 matching 9 bases. V trimming: 2 bases; J trimming: 4 bases; junction bases outside the gene matches: 29. The germline CDR1 and CDR2 sequences are GTSNPN and SVGIG (reference sequence). This CDR3 is built from 22 residues. The DNA for the CDR3 is TGTGCCTGGAGTATACGAAGAGGGACCCTTAATTCCCGGGGACAGGGATTCTATGGCTACACCTTC. This sequence encodes CAWSIRRGTLNSRGQGFYGYTF.

This clone was observed once. The genes are TRBV19 and TRBJ2-5, with 7 bases identical to TRBD2. Germline CDR1 reads LNHDA; CDR2 reads SQIVND (reference sequence). The J segment lost 4 bases and the V segment lost 4 bases, leaving 9 bases of the junction unmatched. The CDR3 sequence is 15 residues long. The CDR3 protein is CASSTGSSGVETQYF. CDR3 coding DNA: TGTGCCAGTAGTACCGGGTCCAGCGGGGTAGAGACCCAGTACTTC.

This clone was counted between two and nine times. This sequence joins TRBV9 and TRBJ2-2, with D unclear. This CDR3 spans 13 amino acids. The germline V and J ends were trimmed by 4 bases and 7 bases, with 11 bases remaining between them. From germline, CDR1 is SGDLS and CDR2 YYNGEE. CDR3 bases: TGTGCCAGCAGCCCTGCCAGCATCGGGGAGCTGTTTTTT. Residues: CASSPASIGELFF.

This clone was counted only a few times. The rearrangement links TRBV6-1 to TRBJ1-2; TRBD1 aligns across 7 bases. This CDR3 is 14 amino acids long. Germline V lookup: CDR1 MNHNS, CDR2 SASEGT. The ends lost 4 bases at V and 8 bases at J; junction bases unmatched: 10. In DNA form, the CDR3 reads TGTGCCAGCAGTGTCGAAGGGGGCAGGAGGGGCTACACCTTC. This sequence encodes CASSVEGGRRGYTF.

This rearrangement joins TRBV7-8 to TRBJ2-5; possible D gene TRBD2, 6 bases. V lost 1 base and J lost 5, with 11 bases in between. Germline V CDR1 and CDR2: SGHVS, FQNEAQ. The CDR3 consists of 14 residues. The CDR3 sequence is CASSLVGGSETQYF. As DNA, the CDR3 is TGTGCCAGCAGCTTAGTGGGGGGATCGGAGACCCAGTACTTC.

The rearrangement links TRBV11-2 to TRBJ2-1; 7 nucleotides line up with TRBD2. V shed 8 bases, J shed 3 bases, and the junction held 7 bases outside the gene matches. In germline, CDR1 is SGHAT, CDR2 FQNNGV. CDR3 length: 14 residues. The chain's CDR3 is CASGPGGIYNEQFF. The CDR3 DNA reads TGTGCCAGCGGCCCGGGGGGTATCTACAATGAGCAGTTCTTC.

This clone was counted a few times. The genes are TRBV5-6 and TRBJ1-6, with 12 bases identical to TRBD1. Germline loops: CDR1 SGHDT, CDR2 YYEEEE. J gave up 15 bases and V 4 bases, and 11 bases lay outside the gene matches. The length of the CDR3 is 15 residues. The CDR3 DNA follows: TGTGCCAGCAGCCTGGGACAGGGGGCATCTGATGTCCTCCACTTT. Translated, it gives CASSLGQGASDVLHF.

This chain uses TRBV19 with TRBJ2-1; 8 bases are shared with TRBD2. The J segment lost 9 bases and the V segment lost 3 bases, leaving 10 bases of the junction unmatched. The germline gives CDR1 LNHDA, CDR2 SQIVND (reference sequence). The CDR3 loop spans 15 amino acids. The chain's CDR3 is CASSIRSGDSSEQFF. The CDR3 DNA is TGTGCCAGTAGTATTCGTAGCGGGGATAGTAGTGAGCAGTTCTTC. Supplemented by reference TRBV19 and TRBJ2-1, the full variable domain reads DGGITQSPKYLFRKEGQNVTLSCEQNLNHDAMYWYRQDPGQGLRLIYYSQIVNDFQKGDIAEGYSVSREKKESFPLTVTSAQKNPTAFYLCASSIRSGDSSEQFFGPGTRLTVL.

This chain joins TRBV6-1 and TRBJ1-1; no firm D call. CDR3 length equals 13 residues. Germline loops: CDR1 MNHNS, CDR2 SASEGT. V lost 4 bases and J 2 bases, leaving 8 bases between the germline ends. This chain's CDR3 is CASSGRGNTEAFF. The CDR3, as DNA: TGTGCCAGCAGTGGTCGGGGTAACACTGAAGCTTTCTTT.

The rearrangement links TRBV2 to TRBJ2-2; D possibly uses TRBD1 or TRBD2 (5 bases each). Trimming shortened V by 6 bases and J by 4 bases, and 12 bases separated the two germline ends. CDR3 length: 14 residues. CDR1 is SNHLY, CDR2 FYNNEI, per germline. The CDR3 sequence is CASRTGTLTGELFF. DNA of the CDR3: TGTGCCAGCAGGACCGGGACCCTCACCGGGGAGCTGTTTTTT. The full variable domain, rest sourced from reference TRBV2 and TRBJ2-2, is EPEVTQTPSHQVTQMGQEVILRCVPISNHLYFYWYRQILGQKVEFLVSFYNNEISEKSEIFDDQFSVERPDGSNFTLKIRSTKLEDSAMYFCASRTGTLTGELFFGEGSRLTVL.

The V gene is TRBV5-6, the J gene TRBJ2-5, with a weak D call TRBD2 (6 bases). Germline-derived CDR1 and CDR2 are SGHDT and YYEEEE. The V and J ends lost 4 bases and 5 bases respectively, with 15 bases between them. CDR3 length: 14 amino acids. The CDR3 loop is CASSPGLVGETQYF. CDR3 nucleotide sequence: TGTGCCAGCAGCCCGGGACTTGTGGGGGAGACCCAGTACTTC.

The J gene is TRBJ1-2, the V gene TRBV18; 10 bases fit TRBD1. Losses at the gene ends were 3 bases for V and 6 bases for J; bases not matched to a gene: 4. Germline V gives CDR1 KGHSH, CDR2 LQKENI. There are 14 residues in the CDR3. CDR3 sequence (DNA): TGTGCCAGCTCACCCCGGGACAGGGGTCATGGCTACACCTTC. Translation: CASSPRDRGHGYTF.

This clone was detected a few times. This chain connects TRBV5-6 to TRBJ2-1; D remains unclear. The CDR3 has 12 residues. The V end was cut by 4 bases, the J end by 9 bases, with 11 bases between. From germline, CDR1 is SGHDT and CDR2 YYEEEE. In nucleotides, the CDR3 is TGTGCCAGCAGCGCCTCCCGGTTTGAGCAGTTCTTC. Amino acids: CASSASRFEQFF.

As regards this clone: Within the sample, other DNA sequences also encode this same CDR3. This CDR3 reads CAWRRGGYTF. DNA of the CDR3: TGTGCCTGGAGGAGGGGGGGGTACACCTTC. This chain joins TRBV30 and TRBJ1-2; tentative D call: TRBD1 (6 bases). Deletions cut 3 bases from V and 11 bases from J, with 10 bases between. The CDR3 has 10 amino acids. From germline, CDR1 is GTSNPN and CDR2 SVGIG (reference sequence).

This chain joins TRBV5-1 and TRBJ1-2; 12 bases fit TRBD1. CDR1 is SGHRS, CDR2 YFSETQ, per germline. The length of the CDR3 is 15 residues. Losses at the gene ends were 4 bases for V and 7 bases for J; bases not matched to a gene: 8. In DNA, the CDR3 is TGCGCCAGCAGCGGAGGGACAGGGGGCGCGGGTGGCTACACCTTC. This translates into CASSGGTGGAGGYTF.

This chain uses TRBV7-9 with TRBJ2-3; TRBD1 or TRBD2 may be the D gene (6 bases each). This CDR3 comprises 14 residues. CDR1 is SEHNR and CDR2 is FQNEAQ in the germline V gene (reference sequence). The germline V and J ends were trimmed by 4 bases and 6 bases, with 14 bases remaining between them. CDR3 sequence reads: CASSSSRGVDTQYF. The CDR3 nucleotides read TGTGCCAGCAGCTCGAGTAGGGGGGTGGATACGCAGTATTTT.

The chain recombines TRBV9 with TRBJ2-3; D is tentatively TRBD1 or TRBD2 (5 bases each). The CDR3 loop spans 15 amino acids. The V gene's germline CDR1 is SGDLS and CDR2 YYNGEE. Trimming took off 4 bases at V and 2 bases at J, with 14 bases between the two ends. CDR3 sequence: CASSSLLGTTDTQYF. CDR3 coding DNA: TGTGCCAGCAGCTCCCTTTTGGGGACCACAGATACGCAGTATTTT.

The rearrangement joins TRBV6-5 to TRBJ2-5; TRBD1 matches at 8 bases. The V segment lost 2 bases and the J segment 5 bases; nucleotides outside the gene matches: 7. CDR3 length equals 15 residues. CDR1 is MNHEY, CDR2 SVGAGI, per germline. The CDR3 DNA reads TGTGCCAGCAGTTACACCGACAGGGGATGGGAGACCCAGTACTTC. As protein: CASSYTDRGWETQYF.

In this sample, this clone turned up once. This chain connects TRBV2 to TRBJ1-6; the D is unclear. The germline V gene encodes CDR1 SNHLY and CDR2 FYNNEI. Between the trimmed V and J ends, which lost 2 bases and 1 base, there was a span of 6 bases. The CDR3 is made up of 15 amino acids. The CDR3: CASSEQISYNSPLHF. CDR3 DNA: TGTGCCAGCAGTGAACAGATATCCTATAATTCACCCCTCCACTTT.

This clone has only one observation. The chain combines TRBV18 with TRBJ2-3, with D tentatively TRBD1 (6 bases). This CDR3 has 16 amino acids. Germline loops: CDR1 KGHSH, CDR2 LQKENI. With 3 bases removed from V and 2 bases from J, the gap between germline ends came to 15 bases. The CDR3 DNA sequence: TGTGCCAGCTCACCCGTAGGGGGAGACCTCACAGATACGCAGTATTTT. This translates into CASSPVGGDLTDTQYF. Supplemented by reference TRBV18 and TRBJ2-3, the full variable domain reads NAGVMQNPRHLVRRRGQEARLRCSPMKGHSHVYWYRQLPEEGLKFMVYLQKENIIDESGMPKERFSAEFPKEGPSILRIQQVVRGDSAAYFCASSPVGGDLTDTQYFGPGTRLTVL.